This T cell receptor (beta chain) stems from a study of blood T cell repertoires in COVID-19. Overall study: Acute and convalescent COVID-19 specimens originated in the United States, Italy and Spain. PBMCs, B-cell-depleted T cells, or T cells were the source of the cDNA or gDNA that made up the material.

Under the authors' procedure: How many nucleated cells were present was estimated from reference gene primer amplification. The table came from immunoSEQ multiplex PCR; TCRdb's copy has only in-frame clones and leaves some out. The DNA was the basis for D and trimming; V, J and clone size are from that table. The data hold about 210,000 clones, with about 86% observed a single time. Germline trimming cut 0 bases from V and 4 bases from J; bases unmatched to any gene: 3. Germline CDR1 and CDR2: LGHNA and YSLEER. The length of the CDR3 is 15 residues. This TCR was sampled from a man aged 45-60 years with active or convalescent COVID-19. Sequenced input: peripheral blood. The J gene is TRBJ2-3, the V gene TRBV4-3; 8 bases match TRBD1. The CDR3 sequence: CASSQDRGLADTQYF. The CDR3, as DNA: TGCGCCAGCAGCCAAGACAGGGGGCTGGCAGATACGCAGTATTTT.